A selection of T cell receptor beta chains follows, all from one sample in a study of cytomegalovirus exposure and HLA in healthy donors. Sequenced by immunoSEQ multiplex PCR; TCRdb stores in-frame clones only, minus some. The sample has tens of thousands of clones; around 68% are singletons. Sequencing was carried out using PBMCs. The receptors were sampled from a man aged 40-49 years in good health and CMV-seronegative. The CDR3 runs from the conserved cysteine through the conserved F or W. A D gene is named only where the DNA matches it firmly. Expanded clones get a size class; other rows say once, few or many, or leave the size out.

V	size	D	J	DNA	CDR3
TRBV7-2	.	TRBD1	TRBJ1-1	TGTGCCAGCAGCTTCGGGACAGACGCATGGGGTGGGAACACTGAAGCTTTCTTT	CASSFGTDAWGGNTEAFF
TRBV4-3	.	.	TRBJ1-4	TGCGCCAGCAGCCATTCCAGGGCAACTAATGAAAAACTGTTTTTT	CASSHSRATNEKLFF
TRBV18	.	TRBD1	TRBJ2-7	TGTGCCAGCTCACCTCGACAGGGGACCTACGAGCAGTACTTC	CASSPRQGTYEQYF
TRBV30	.	TRBD1	TRBJ1-6	TGTGCCTTCCAATCAAAGACGACAGGGACGAATTCACCCCTCCACTTT	CAFQSKTTGTNSPLHF
TRBV7-9	few	.	TRBJ2-5	TGTGCCAGCAGAGGGCGGGGACCCTGGGGAGAGACCCAGTACTTC	CASRGRGPWGETQYF
TRBV23-1	.	TRBD1	TRBJ2-7	TGCGCCAGCAGACGACAGGGACCGTACGAGCAGTACTTC	CASRRQGPYEQYF
TRBV11-2	.	.	TRBJ2-7	TGTGCCAGCAGCCCCAATGTTGGGGGGACTTACGAGCAGTACTTC	CASSPNVGGTYEQYF
TRBV6-5	once	.	TRBJ1-2	TGTGCCAGCAGTTACGGCCGATCCTATGGCTACACCTTC	CASSYGRSYGYTF
TRBV19	.	TRBD1	TRBJ1-2	TGTGCCAGTAGAGACAGGGGTGGTACTAACTATGGCTACACCTTC	CASRDRGGTNYGYTF
TRBV29-1	few	.	TRBJ1-2	TGCAGCGTTGACCACAGGGTAGCCGGCTACACCTTC	CSVDHRVAGYTF
TRBV27	.	.	TRBJ1-5	TGTGCCAGCAGTTTCGTAAATCAGCCCCAGCATTTT	CASSFVNQPQHF
TRBV5-1	.	.	TRBJ2-1	TGCGCCAGCGGGACTTCCTACAATGAGCAGTTCTTC	CASGTSYNEQFF
TRBV7-2	.	TRBD1	TRBJ2-2	TGTGCCAGCAGCCTCGGCAGGGGGCGAACCGGGGAGCTGTTTTTT	CASSLGRGRTGELFF
TRBV4-2	.	.	TRBJ1-6	TGTGCCAGCAGCCAAGTCAGAGGGAATTCACATTCACCCCTCCACTTT	CASSQVRGNSHSPLHF
TRBV7-8	.	TRBD1	TRBJ2-7	TGTGCCAGCAGCTTCGGGACAGCAACCTACGAGCAGTACTTC	CASSFGTATYEQYF
TRBV6-5	.	.	TRBJ1-2	TGTGCCAGCAGCCGAACACCATACTATGGCTACACCTTC	CASSRTPYYGYTF
TRBV28	once	.	TRBJ1-5	TGTGCCAGTACAGGGAATCAGCCCCAGCATTTT	CASTGNQPQHF
TRBV7-6	.	.	TRBJ1-5	TGTGCCAGCAGCTCGCGGGAGAATCAGCCCCAGCATTTT	CASSSRENQPQHF
TRBV25-1	.	.	TRBJ2-1	TGTGCCAGCACCCTGAGCTCCTACAATGAGCAGTTCTTC	CASTLSSYNEQFF
TRBV7-9	few	.	TRBJ2-3	TGTGCCAGCAGCTTTCAGGGCTTGAGCACAGATACGCAGTATTTT	CASSFQGLSTDTQYF
TRBV28	.	.	TRBJ1-4	TGTGCCAGCAGTCCGGACACTACTAATGAAAAACTGTTTTTT	CASSPDTTNEKLFF
TRBV7-7	.	.	TRBJ2-5	TGTGCTAGCAGCTTATCGGGACTCTCGGGGGAGACCCAGTACTTC	CASSLSGLSGETQYF
TRBV10-3	.	.	TRBJ1-1	TGTGCCATCAGCCAGGGGATCACTGAAGCTTTCTTT	CAISQGITEAFF
TRBV6-5	.	.	TRBJ2-7	TGTGCCAGCAGTTCTCCGGGATTAGAGTCCTACGAGCAGTACTTC	CASSSPGLESYEQYF
TRBV4-2	.	.	TRBJ2-2	TGTGCCAGCAGCCAGCCAACTCCCTCGAACACCGGGGAGCTGTTTTTT	CASSQPTPSNTGELFF
TRBV6-5	.	TRBD2	TRBJ2-7	TGTGCCAGCAGTTTCGGACTAGCGGCCTACGAGCAGTACTTC	CASSFGLAAYEQYF
TRBV4-1	.	.	TRBJ1-5	TGCGCCAGCAGCTCTTTCGAGAATAGCAATCAGCCCCAGCATTTT	CASSSFENSNQPQHF
TRBV5-1	.	TRBD2	TRBJ2-1	TGCGCCAGCAGCCTAGCGGTTTACAATGAGCAGTTCTTC	CASSLAVYNEQFF
TRBV7-9	.	TRBD1	TRBJ1-2	TGTGCCAGCAGCGGATGGGACAGTTCTAACTATGGCTACACCTTC	CASSGWDSSNYGYTF
TRBV11-2	.	.	TRBJ1-5	TGTGCCAGCAGCCCCTCGGGGGGCGGTCAGCCCCAGCATTTT	CASSPSGGGQPQHF
TRBV4-2	few	.	TRBJ1-1	TGTGCCAGCAGCCAAGATTTACAGGGTAGTGGGCCTGAAGCTTTCTTT	CASSQDLQGSGPEAFF
TRBV5-1	.	TRBD1	TRBJ2-5	TGCGCCAGCAGCTCGGGGACAGGGGTAGGAGAGACCCAGTACTTC	CASSSGTGVGETQYF
TRBV6-6	.	.	TRBJ2-7	TGTGCCAGCAGACGACAGTACGAGCAGTACTTC	CASRRQYEQYF
TRBV18	.	.	TRBJ2-2	TGTGCCAGCATCACCAATGAGAACGCCGGGGAGCTGTTTTTT	CASITNENAGELFF
TRBV2	few	.	TRBJ1-1	TGTGCCAGCAGTGAACGCCTTTGGGTTAGGTCTAGGAACACTGAAGCTTTCTTT	CASSERLWVRSRNTEAFF
TRBV5-8	.	TRBD1	TRBJ1-1	TGTGCCAGCAGCCCCGGGACAGGGGCGGCTGAAGCTTTCTTT	CASSPGTGAAEAFF
TRBV6-1	.	TRBD2	TRBJ2-3	TGTGCCAGCAGTGACTTACGCGGGAGATCCACAGATACGCAGTATTTT	CASSDLRGRSTDTQYF
TRBV30	.	TRBD2	TRBJ2-7	TGTGCCTCCCTAGCGGGGGGAGAGCAGTACTTC	CASLAGGEQYF
TRBV4-1	.	.	TRBJ2-7	TGCGCCAGCAGCCAAGAAGGAGGAAGACACACAGACTCCTACGAGCAGTACTTC	CASSQEGGRHTDSYEQYF
TRBV5-4	.	TRBD1	TRBJ2-7	TGTGCCAGCAGCTACCCCGGGACAGATCCCTACGAGCAGTACTTC	CASSYPGTDPYEQYF
TRBV15	.	.	TRBJ2-5	TGTGCCACCAGCCTCGGGACTGCCTTAGAGACCCAGTACTTC	CATSLGTALETQYF
TRBV11-2	.	TRBD2	TRBJ2-3	TGTGCCAGCAGCCTCCGGACTAGCGGGGGGGCAGGGGATACGCAGTATTTT	CASSLRTSGGAGDTQYF
TRBV29-1	.	TRBD1	TRBJ2-5	TGCAGCGTTGACGTGAGGGACAGCCAAGAGACCCAGTACTTC	CSVDVRDSQETQYF
TRBV11-3	.	.	TRBJ2-5	TGTGCCAGCAGCCCAGATCAAGAGACCCAGTACTTC	CASSPDQETQYF
TRBV5-1	.	TRBD1	TRBJ1-1	TGCGCCAGCAGCTCCGGACAGGGGGATACTGAAGCTTTCTTT	CASSSGQGDTEAFF
TRBV2	.	TRBD1	TRBJ1-1	TGTGCCAGCAGTAACAGGGGGCCGGTTGAAGCTTTCTTT	CASSNRGPVEAFF
TRBV30	.	.	TRBJ1-1	TGTGCCTGGAAAGGAGTGGCGAACACTGAAGCTTTCTTT	CAWKGVANTEAFF
TRBV6-1	.	TRBD1	TRBJ1-3	TGTGCCAGCAGGCGGGGACAGGGGGTTGGAAACACCATATATTTT	CASRRGQGVGNTIYF
TRBV6-1	once	.	TRBJ1-2	TGTGCCAGCAGTGAGCAGATCTATGGCTACACCTTC	CASSEQIYGYTF
TRBV19	.	TRBD2	TRBJ2-5	TGTGCCAGTAGTACACGGACTAGCCAAGAGACCCAGTACTTC	CASSTRTSQETQYF